This T cell receptor (beta chain) was retrieved from a study of cytomegalovirus exposure and HLA in healthy donors. V shed 4 bases and J 2 bases; nucleotides not matched to a gene: 5. Germline loops: CDR1 SGHNT, CDR2 YYREEE (reference sequence). The CDR3 spans 14 residues. PCR amplification relied on 60 Vbeta primers (plus 13 Jbeta primers). Profiled with immunoSEQ multiplex PCR; TCRdb holds only in-frame clones, not every one. This sample has approximately 140,000 clones; roughly four fifths occur once, and the top ten carry approximately 5%. What was sequenced was PBMCs. This clonotype was obtained from a woman aged 45-60 years in good health and CMV-seronegative. V gene TRBV5-4 combines with J gene TRBJ1-1; 7 bases are a match to TRBD1. The CDR3 loop is CASSGGTANTEAFF. DNA for the CDR3: TGTGCCAGCAGCGGCGGGACAGCCAACACTGAAGCTTTCTTT. Drawing the rest from reference TRBV5-4 and TRBJ1-1, the complete variable domain is ETGVTQSPTHLIKTRGQQVTLRCSSQSGHNTVSWYQQALGQGPQFIFQYYREEENGRGNFPPRFSGLQFPNYSSELNVNALELDDSALYLCASSGGTANTEAFFGQGTRLTVV.